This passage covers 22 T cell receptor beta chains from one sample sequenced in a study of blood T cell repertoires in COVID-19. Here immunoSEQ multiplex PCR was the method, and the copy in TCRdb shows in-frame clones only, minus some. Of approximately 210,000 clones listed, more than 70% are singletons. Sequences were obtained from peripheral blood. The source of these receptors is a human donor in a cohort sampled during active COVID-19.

The DNA for the CDR3 is TGTGCCAGCAGTCCGGGGACAGAGGGGAATTCACCCCTCCACTTT. Translating gives CASSPGTEGNSPLHF. The genes are TRBV9 and TRBJ1-6; 7 nucleotides agree with TRBD1. The CDR3 spans 15 residues. Germline CDR1 is SGDLS and CDR2 is YYNGEE. J gave up 7 bases and V 5 bases, and 9 bases lay outside the gene matches.

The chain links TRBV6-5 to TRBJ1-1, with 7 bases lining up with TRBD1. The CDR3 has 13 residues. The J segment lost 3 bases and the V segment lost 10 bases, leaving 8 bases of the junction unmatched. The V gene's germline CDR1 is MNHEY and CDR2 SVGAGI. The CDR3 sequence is CATRGGQDTEAFF. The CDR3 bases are TGTGCCACCAGAGGGGGCCAGGACACTGAAGCTTTCTTT.

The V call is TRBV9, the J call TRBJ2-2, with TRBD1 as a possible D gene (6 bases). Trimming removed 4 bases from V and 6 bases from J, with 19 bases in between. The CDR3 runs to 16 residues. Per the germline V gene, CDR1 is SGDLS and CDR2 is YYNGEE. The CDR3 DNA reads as TGTGCCAGCAGCCCCCCAGGTACAGGGTACGCCGGGGAGCTGTTTTTT. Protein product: CASSPPGTGYAGELFF.

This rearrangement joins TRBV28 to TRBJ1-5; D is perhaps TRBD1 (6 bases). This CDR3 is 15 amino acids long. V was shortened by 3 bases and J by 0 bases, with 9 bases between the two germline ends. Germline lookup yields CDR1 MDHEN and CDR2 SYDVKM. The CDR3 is CASSFGRGSNQPQHF. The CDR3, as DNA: TGTGCCAGCAGTTTCGGCAGGGGTAGCAATCAGCCCCAGCATTTT. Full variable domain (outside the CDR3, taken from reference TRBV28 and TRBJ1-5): DVKVTQSSRYLVKRTGEKVFLECVQDMDHENMFWYRQDPGLGLRLIYFSYDVKMKEKGDIPEGYSVSREKKERFSLILESASTNQTSMYLCASSFGRGSNQPQHFGDGTRLSIL.

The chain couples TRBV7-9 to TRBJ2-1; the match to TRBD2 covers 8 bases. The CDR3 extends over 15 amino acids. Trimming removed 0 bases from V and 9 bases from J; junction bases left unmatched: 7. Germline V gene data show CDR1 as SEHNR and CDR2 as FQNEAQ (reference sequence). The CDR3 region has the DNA TGTGCCAGCAGCTTAGCCTTGACTAGCGTTAGTGAGCAGTTCTTC. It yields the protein CASSLALTSVSEQFF.

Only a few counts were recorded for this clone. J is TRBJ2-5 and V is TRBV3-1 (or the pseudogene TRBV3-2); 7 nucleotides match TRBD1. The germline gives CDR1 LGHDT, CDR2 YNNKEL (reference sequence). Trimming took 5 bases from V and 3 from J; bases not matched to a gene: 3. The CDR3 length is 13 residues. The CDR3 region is CASSGTGEETQYF. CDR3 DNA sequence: TGTGCCAGCAGCGGTACAGGGGAAGAGACCCAGTACTTC.

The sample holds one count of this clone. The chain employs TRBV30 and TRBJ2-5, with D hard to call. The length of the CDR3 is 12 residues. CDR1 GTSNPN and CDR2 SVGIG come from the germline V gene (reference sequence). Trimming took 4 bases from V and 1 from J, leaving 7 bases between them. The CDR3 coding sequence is TGTGCCTGGACTCGAGGCCAAGAGACCCAGTACTTC. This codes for CAWTRGQETQYF.

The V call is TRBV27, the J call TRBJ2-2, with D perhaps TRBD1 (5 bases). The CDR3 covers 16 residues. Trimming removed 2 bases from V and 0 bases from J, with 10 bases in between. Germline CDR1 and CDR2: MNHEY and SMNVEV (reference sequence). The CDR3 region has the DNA TGTGCCAGCAGTTTAATGACAGCCACGAACACCGGGGAGCTGTTTTTT. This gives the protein CASSLMTATNTGELFF.

The CDR3 DNA reads as TGTGCCAGCAGCTTGGGTGACCCATACTCGACTTACAATGAGCAGTTCTTC. It codes for CASSLGDPYSTYNEQFF. The rearrangement links TRBV5-5 to TRBJ2-1; D is uncertain. CDR1 and CDR2 (germline): SGHKS, YYEKEE (reference sequence). The CDR3 is made up of 17 amino acids. Trimming stripped 0 bases from V and 4 bases from J, with 17 bases between.

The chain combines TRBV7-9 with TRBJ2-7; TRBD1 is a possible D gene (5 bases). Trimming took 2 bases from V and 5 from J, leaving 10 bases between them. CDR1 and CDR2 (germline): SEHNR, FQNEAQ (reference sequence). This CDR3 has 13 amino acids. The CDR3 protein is CASSLYQGNEQYF. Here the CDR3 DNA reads TGTGCCAGCAGCTTATATCAGGGAAACGAGCAGTACTTC. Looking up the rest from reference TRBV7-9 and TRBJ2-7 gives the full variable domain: DTGVSQNPRHKITKRGQNVTFRCDPISEHNRLYWYRQTLGQGPEFLTYFQNEAQLEKSRLLSDRFSAERPKGSFSTLEIQRTEQGDSAMYLCASSLYQGNEQYFGPGTRLTVT.

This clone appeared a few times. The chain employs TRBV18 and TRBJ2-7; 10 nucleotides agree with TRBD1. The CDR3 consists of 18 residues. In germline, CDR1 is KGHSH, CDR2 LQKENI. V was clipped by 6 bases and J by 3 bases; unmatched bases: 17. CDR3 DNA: TGTGCCAGCTCGCTAAACTCGTACCGGGACAGGGGAAGCTACGAGCAGTACTTC. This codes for CASSLNSYRDRGSYEQYF.

The CDR3 region has the DNA TGCGCCAGCAGCTTGGAAAGGGGCCCGACCTACGAGCAGTACTTC. Amino acid sequence: CASSLERGPTYEQYF. The chain employs TRBV5-1 and TRBJ2-7; possible D gene TRBD1, 5 bases. The CDR3 length is 15 residues. Germline V gives CDR1 SGHRS, CDR2 YFSETQ. V lost 0 bases, J lost 2 bases, and 12 bases lay in between. Looking up the rest from reference TRBV5-1 and TRBJ2-7 gives the full variable domain: KAGVTQTPRYLIKTRGQQVTLSCSPISGHRSVSWYQQTPGQGLQFLFEYFSETQRNKGNFPGRFSGRQFSNSRSEMNVSTLELGDSALYLCASSLERGPTYEQYFGPGTRLTVT.

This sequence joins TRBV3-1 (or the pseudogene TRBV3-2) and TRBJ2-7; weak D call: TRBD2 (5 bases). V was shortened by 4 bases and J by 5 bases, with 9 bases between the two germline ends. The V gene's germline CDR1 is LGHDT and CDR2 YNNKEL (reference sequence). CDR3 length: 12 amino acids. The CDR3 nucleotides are TGTGCCAGCAGCCCCGGGGTAGACGAGCAGTACTTC. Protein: CASSPGVDEQYF.

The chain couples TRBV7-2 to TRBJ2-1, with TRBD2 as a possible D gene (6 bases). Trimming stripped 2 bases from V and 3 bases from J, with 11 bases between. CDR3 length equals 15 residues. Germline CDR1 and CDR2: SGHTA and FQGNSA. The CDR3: CASSLRLGFYNEQFF. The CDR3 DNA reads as TGTGCCAGCAGCTTAAGACTAGGGTTCTACAATGAGCAGTTCTTC.

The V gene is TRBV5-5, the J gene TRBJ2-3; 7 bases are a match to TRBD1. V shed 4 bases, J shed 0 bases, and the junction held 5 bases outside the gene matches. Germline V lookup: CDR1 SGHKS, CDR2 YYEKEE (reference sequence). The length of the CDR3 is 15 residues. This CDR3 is CASSGTVSSTDTQYF. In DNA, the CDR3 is TGTGCCAGCAGCGGGACAGTATCTAGCACAGATACGCAGTATTTT.

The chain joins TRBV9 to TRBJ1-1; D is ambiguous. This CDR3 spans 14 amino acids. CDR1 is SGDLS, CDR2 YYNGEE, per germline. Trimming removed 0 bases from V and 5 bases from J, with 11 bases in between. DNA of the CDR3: TGTGCCAGCAGCGTAGGACACCGGGGAACTGAAGCTTTCTTT. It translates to CASSVGHRGTEAFF.

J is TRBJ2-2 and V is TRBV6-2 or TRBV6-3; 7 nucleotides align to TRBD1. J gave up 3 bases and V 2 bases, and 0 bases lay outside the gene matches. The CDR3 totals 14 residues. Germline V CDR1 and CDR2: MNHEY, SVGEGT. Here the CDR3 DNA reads TGTGCCAGCAGTTACACAGGGGACACCGGGGAGCTGTTTTTT. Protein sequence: CASSYTGDTGELFF.

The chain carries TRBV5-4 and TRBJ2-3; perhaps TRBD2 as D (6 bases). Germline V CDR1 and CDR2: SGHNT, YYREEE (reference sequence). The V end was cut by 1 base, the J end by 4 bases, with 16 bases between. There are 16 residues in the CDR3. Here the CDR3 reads CASSLQTGASPDTQYF. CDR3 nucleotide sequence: TGTGCCAGCAGCTTGCAGACGGGAGCGAGCCCAGATACGCAGTATTTT.

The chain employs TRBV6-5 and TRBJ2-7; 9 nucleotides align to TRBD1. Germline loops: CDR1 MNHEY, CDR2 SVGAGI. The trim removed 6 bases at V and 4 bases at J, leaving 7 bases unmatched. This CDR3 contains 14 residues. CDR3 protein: CASSPDRGWYEQYF. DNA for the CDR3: TGTGCCAGCAGCCCGGACAGGGGTTGGTACGAGCAGTACTTC.

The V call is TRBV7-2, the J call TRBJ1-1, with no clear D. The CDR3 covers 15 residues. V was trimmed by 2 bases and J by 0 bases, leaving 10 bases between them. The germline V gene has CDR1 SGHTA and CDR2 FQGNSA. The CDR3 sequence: CASSLLGLMNTEAFF. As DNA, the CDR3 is TGTGCCAGCAGCTTACTAGGACTAATGAACACTGAAGCTTTCTTT.

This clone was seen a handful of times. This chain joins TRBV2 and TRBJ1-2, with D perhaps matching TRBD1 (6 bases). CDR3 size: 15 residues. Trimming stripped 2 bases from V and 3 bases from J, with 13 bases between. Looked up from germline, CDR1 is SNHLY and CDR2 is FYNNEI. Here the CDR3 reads CASSETNRAHYGYTF. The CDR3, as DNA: TGTGCCAGCAGTGAAACAAACAGGGCGCACTATGGCTACACCTTC.

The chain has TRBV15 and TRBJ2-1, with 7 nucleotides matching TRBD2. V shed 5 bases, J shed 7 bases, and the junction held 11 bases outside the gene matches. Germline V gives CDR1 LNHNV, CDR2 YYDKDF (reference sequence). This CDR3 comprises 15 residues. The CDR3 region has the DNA TGTGCCACCAGCGATGGGAGGGGATCGTGGAATGAGCAGTTCTTC. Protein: CATSDGRGSWNEQFF.